The clone carrying this TCR beta chain was observed a single time. Its antigen is undetermined. V dropped 7 bases and J dropped 1 base, with 13 bases sitting between them. In germline, CDR1 is DFQATT, CDR2 SNEGSKA (reference sequence). This CDR3 has 13 amino acids. These data belong to a study of vaccination and CD4 T cells after COVID-19. Across the study: SARS-CoV-2 had been detected by nasal swab PCR in convalescent patients; several were mild, one severe. Convalescent patients gave post-COVID blood a median approximately 94 days post-diagnosis, range 35 to 161. Control cultures were given a CEFX pool, an HIV-1 Nef pool, or no peptide.

Treatment noted: roughly 11-day PBMC culture with coronavirus spike peptide pools or control peptides (ViraFEST assay). Study-wide findings and caveats: A nonsignificant rise from roughly 22 to 38 was seen in the median number of SARS-CoV-2-reactive clonotypes.

Cultured CD4+ T cell DNA underwent sequencing with the Oncomine TCR Beta short-read assay. Using its own MiXCR run on the PCR reads, TCRdb lists one record per CDR3 protein. Among about 19,000 distinct CDR3 sequences listed, 38% were seen once. The TCR sequence derives from a human donor with COVID-19. The V and J genes are TRBV20-1 and TRBJ2-5; D is possibly TRBD2 (5 bases). Source material: cultured CD4+ T cells from blood. CDR3 bases: TGCAGTGGGTTGGCGGGCATCCAAGAGACCCAGTACTTC. Translating gives CSGLAGIQETQYF.